This T cell receptor beta chain was identified during a study of T cells in localized non-small cell lung cancer. Study observations and caveats: Peak T cell clonality was found in uninvolved adjacent lung, exceeding tumor.

Profiling relied on immunoSEQ multiplex PCR, and the TCRdb table lists in-frame clones only, not all of them. This sample has approximately 35,000 clones, with under 90% found just once. About this clone itself: What it binds is unknown.

Germline V gene data show CDR1 as LNHDA and CDR2 as SQIVND (reference sequence). The J segment lost 3 bases and the V segment lost 2 bases, leaving 4 bases of the junction unmatched. This CDR3 is built from 15 residues. The chain employs TRBV19 and TRBJ2-1, with 7 nucleotides matching TRBD1. Sequencing used peripheral blood, obtained before any cancer treatment. The clonotype originates from a man aged 40 to 70 with stage I lung adenocarcinoma. The CDR3 nucleotides read TGTGCCAGTAGTATATCTACAGGGGTCTACAATGAGCAGTTCTTC. Translating gives CASSISTGVYNEQFF.